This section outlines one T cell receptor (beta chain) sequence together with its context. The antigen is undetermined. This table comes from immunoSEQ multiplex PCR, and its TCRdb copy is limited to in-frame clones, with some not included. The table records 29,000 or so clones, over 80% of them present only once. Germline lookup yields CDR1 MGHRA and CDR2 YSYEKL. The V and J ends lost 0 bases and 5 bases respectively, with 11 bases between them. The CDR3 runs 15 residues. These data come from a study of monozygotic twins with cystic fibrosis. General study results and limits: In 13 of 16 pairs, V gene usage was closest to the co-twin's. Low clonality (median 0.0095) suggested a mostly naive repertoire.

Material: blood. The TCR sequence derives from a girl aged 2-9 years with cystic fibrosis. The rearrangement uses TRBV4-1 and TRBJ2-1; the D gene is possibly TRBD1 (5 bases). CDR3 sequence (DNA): TGCGCCAGCAGCCAAGATCTCTTACAGGACAATGAGCAGTTCTTC. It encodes CASSQDLLQDNEQFF.